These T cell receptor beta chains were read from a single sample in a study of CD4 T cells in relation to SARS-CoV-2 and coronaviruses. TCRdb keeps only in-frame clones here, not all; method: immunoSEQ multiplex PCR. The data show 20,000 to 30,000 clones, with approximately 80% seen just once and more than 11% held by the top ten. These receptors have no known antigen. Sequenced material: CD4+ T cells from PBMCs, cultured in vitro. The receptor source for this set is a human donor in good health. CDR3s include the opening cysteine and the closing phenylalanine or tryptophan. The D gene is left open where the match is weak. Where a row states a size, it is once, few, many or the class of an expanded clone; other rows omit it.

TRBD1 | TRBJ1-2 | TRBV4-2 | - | CASSQEIQGPSYGYTF | TGTGCCAGCAGCCAAGAAATACAGGGGCCGTCCTATGGCTACACCTTC
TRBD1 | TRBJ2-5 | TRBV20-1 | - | CSASWGTVPSGETQYF | TGCAGTGCTAGTTGGGGGACAGTACCCTCCGGGGAGACCCAGTACTTC
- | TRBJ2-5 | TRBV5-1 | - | CASSLTRDSPQETQYF | TGCGCCAGCAGCTTGACGCGGGATTCCCCACAAGAGACCCAGTACTTC
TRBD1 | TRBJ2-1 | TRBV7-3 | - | CASSSFPTGVDEQFF | TGTGCCAGCAGCTCCTTTCCCACAGGGGTAGATGAGCAGTTCTTC
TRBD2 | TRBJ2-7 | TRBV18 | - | CASSPGLAGGPSYEQYF | TGTGCCAGCTCACCGGGACTAGCGGGAGGGCCATCCTACGAGCAGTACTTC
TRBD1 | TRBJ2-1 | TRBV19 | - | CASSTFRGSSYNEQFF | TGTGCCAGTAGTACTTTCAGGGGGTCGTCCTACAATGAGCAGTTCTTC
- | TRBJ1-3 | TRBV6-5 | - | CASSYLEGTIYF | TGTGCCAGCAGTTACCTCGAGGGAACCATATATTTT
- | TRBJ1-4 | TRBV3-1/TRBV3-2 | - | CASSSGFGGTNEKLFF | TGTGCCAGCAGCTCGGGCTTTGGGGGGACTAATGAAAAACTGTTTTTT
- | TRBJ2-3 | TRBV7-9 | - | CASSLGDYTDTQYF | TGTGCCAGCAGCTTAGGCGACTACACAGATACGCAGTATTTT
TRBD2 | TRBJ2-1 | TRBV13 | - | CASSLDSLAVNNEQFF | TGTGCCAGCAGCTTAGACAGTCTAGCGGTAAACAATGAGCAGTTCTTC
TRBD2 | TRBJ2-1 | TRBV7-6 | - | CASSRGTIQDHEQFF | TGTGCCAGCAGCCGTGGGACTATACAGGACCATGAGCAGTTCTTC
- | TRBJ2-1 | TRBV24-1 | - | CATSDLASSYNEQFF | TGTGCCACCAGTGATTTGGCCAGCTCCTACAATGAGCAGTTCTTC
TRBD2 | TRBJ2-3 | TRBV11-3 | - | CASSFSSGGFTDTQYF | TGTGCCAGCAGCTTCTCTAGCGGGGGTTTCACAGATACGCAGTATTTT
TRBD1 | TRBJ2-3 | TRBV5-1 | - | CASSLPGTGGDTQYF | TGCGCCAGCAGCCTTCCCGGGACAGGGGGAGATACGCAGTATTTT
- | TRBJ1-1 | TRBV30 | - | CAWSGGRSLTHGEAFF | TGTGCCTGGAGTGGGGGACGATCCTTGACTCACGGTGAAGCTTTCTTT
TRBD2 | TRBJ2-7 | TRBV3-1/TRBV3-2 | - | CASSQGLAHEQYF | TGTGCCAGCAGCCAAGGACTAGCGCACGAGCAGTACTTC
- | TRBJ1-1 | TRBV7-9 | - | CASSPPAATEAFF | TGTGCCAGCAGTCCTCCCGCGGCGACTGAAGCTTTCTTT
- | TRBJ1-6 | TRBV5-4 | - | CASSVRGAGGNSPLHF | TGTGCCAGCAGCGTGAGGGGGGCTGGGGGGAATTCACCCCTCCACTTT
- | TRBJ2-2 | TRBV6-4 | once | CASQASIAGAGELFF | TGTGCCAGCCAAGCATCGATAGCTGGCGCCGGGGAGCTGTTTTTT
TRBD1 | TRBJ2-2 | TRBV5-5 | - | CASSFYRDRENTGELFF | TGTGCCAGCAGCTTCTACCGAGACAGGGAAAACACCGGGGAGCTGTTTTTT
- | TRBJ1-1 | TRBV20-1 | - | CSARPGTLVF | TGCAGTGCTAGGCCAGGGACATTGGTCTTT
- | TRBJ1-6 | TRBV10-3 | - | CAISEEVSNSPLHF | TGTGCCATCAGTGAGGAGGTCAGTAATTCACCCCTCCACTTT
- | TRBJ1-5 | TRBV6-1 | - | CASSEGNQPQHF | TGTGCCAGCAGTGAGGGCAATCAGCCCCAGCATTTT
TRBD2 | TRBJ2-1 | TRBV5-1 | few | CASSIYTGTSGEQFF | TGCGCCAGCAGCATCTACACCGGGACTAGCGGCGAGCAGTTCTTC
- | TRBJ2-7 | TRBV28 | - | CASSRPGSYYEQYF | TGTGCCAGCAGCCGCCCCGGGTCCTACTACGAGCAGTACTTC
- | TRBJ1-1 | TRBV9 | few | CASSAIQGYTEAFF | TGTGCCAGCAGCGCGATACAGGGATACACTGAAGCTTTCTTT
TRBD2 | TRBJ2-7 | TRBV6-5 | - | CASSYSASGRYEQYF | TGTGCCAGCAGTTACTCGGCTAGCGGGAGGTACGAGCAGTACTTC
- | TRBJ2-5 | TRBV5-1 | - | CASSPTFETQYF | TGCGCCAGCAGCCCGACCTTCGAGACCCAGTACTTC
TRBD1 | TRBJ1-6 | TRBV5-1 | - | CASSLSGDRLDNSPLHF | TGCGCCAGCAGCTTGAGTGGGGACAGACTCGATAATTCACCCCTCCACTTT
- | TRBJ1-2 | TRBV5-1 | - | CASSLALNYGYTF | TGCGCCAGCAGCTTGGCCCTAAACTATGGCTACACCTTC
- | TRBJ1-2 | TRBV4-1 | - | CASSQDRGGGEDYGYTF | TGCGCCAGCAGCCAAGATCGCGGTGGGGGGGAGGACTATGGCTACACCTTC
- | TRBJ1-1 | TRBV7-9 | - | CASSLDMNTEAFF | TGTGCCAGCAGCTTGGACATGAACACTGAAGCTTTCTTT
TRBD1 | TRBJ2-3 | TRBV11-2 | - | CASSLVYGQASTDTQYF | TGTGCCAGCAGCTTAGTATACGGACAGGCTTCCACAGATACGCAGTATTTT
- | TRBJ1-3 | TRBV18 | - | CASSRRQDGSSGNTIYF | TGTGCCAGCTCACGGCGACAAGACGGGAGCTCTGGAAACACCATATATTTT
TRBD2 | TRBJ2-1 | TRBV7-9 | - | CASSPDSGRYNEQFF | TGTGCCAGCAGCCCGGATAGCGGGAGGTACAATGAGCAGTTCTTC
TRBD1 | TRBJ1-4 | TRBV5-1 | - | CASSWDSSTNEKLFF | TGCGCCAGCAGCTGGGACAGCTCAACTAATGAAAAACTGTTTTTT
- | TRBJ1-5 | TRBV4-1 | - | CASSPPGGASNQPQHF | TGCGCCAGCAGCCCCCCGGGGGGGGCTAGCAATCAGCCCCAGCATTTT
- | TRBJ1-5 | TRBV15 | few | CATSRETLRQPQHF | TGTGCCACCAGCAGAGAGACCCTCCGGCAGCCCCAGCATTTT
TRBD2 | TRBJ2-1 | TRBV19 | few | CASSPGLADLEQFF | TGTGCCAGTAGCCCGGGACTAGCGGACCTCGAGCAGTTCTTC
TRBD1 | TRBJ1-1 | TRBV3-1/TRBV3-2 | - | CATQDRGAEAFF | TGTGCCACCCAGGACAGGGGGGCCGAAGCTTTCTTT
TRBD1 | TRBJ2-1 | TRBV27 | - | CATQGDRFVGRQFF | TGTGCCACCCAGGGGGACAGGTTCGTGGGCAGGCAGTTCTTC
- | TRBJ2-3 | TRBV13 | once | CASSLQRGDTQYF | TGTGCCAGCAGCCTTCAGAGGGGGGATACGCAGTATTTT
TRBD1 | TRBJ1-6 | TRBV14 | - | CASSQVRTGGNSPLHF | TGTGCCAGCAGCCAAGTAAGGACAGGGGGAAATTCACCCCTCCACTTT
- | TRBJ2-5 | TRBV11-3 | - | CASSAGPGETQYF | TGTGCCAGCAGCGCTGGACCTGGAGAGACCCAGTACTTC
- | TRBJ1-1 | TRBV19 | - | CASSENTEAFF | TGTGCCAGTAGTGAGAACACTGAAGCTTTCTTT
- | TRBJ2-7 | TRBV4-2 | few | CASSQDSRDPYEQYF | TGTGCCAGCAGCCAAGATTCCAGGGATCCCTACGAGCAGTACTTC
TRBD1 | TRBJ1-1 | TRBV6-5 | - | CAAHRGMNTEAFF | TGTGCCGCCCACAGGGGTATGAACACTGAAGCTTTCTTT
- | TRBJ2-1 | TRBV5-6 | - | CASSLGQGHYNEQFF | TGTGCCAGCAGCTTAGGGCAGGGCCATTACAATGAGCAGTTCTTC
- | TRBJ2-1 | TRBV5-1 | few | CASSFTHNEQFF | TGCGCCAGCAGCTTTACCCACAATGAGCAGTTCTTC
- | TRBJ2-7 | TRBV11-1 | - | CASSPRGTQDEQYF | TGTGCCAGCAGCCCCCGGGGGACTCAGGACGAGCAGTACTTC
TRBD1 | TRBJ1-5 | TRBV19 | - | CASSRDRGGSNQPQHF | TGTGCCAGTAGTAGGGACAGGGGAGGGAGCAATCAGCCCCAGCATTTT
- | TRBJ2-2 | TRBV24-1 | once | CATSGGYGGGPNTGELFF | TGTGCCACCAGTGGGGGTTACGGGGGAGGACCGAACACCGGGGAGCTGTTTTTT
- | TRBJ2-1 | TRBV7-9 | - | CASSFSRANEQFF | TGTGCCAGCAGCTTTTCCCGGGCCAATGAGCAGTTCTTC
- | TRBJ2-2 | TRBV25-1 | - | CASSESGKGNTGELFF | TGTGCCAGCAGTGAGTCCGGAAAGGGCAACACCGGGGAGCTGTTTTTT
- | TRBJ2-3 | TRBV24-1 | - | CATRGAGAGDTQYF | TGTGCCACCAGGGGAGCAGGGGCAGGGGATACGCAGTATTTT